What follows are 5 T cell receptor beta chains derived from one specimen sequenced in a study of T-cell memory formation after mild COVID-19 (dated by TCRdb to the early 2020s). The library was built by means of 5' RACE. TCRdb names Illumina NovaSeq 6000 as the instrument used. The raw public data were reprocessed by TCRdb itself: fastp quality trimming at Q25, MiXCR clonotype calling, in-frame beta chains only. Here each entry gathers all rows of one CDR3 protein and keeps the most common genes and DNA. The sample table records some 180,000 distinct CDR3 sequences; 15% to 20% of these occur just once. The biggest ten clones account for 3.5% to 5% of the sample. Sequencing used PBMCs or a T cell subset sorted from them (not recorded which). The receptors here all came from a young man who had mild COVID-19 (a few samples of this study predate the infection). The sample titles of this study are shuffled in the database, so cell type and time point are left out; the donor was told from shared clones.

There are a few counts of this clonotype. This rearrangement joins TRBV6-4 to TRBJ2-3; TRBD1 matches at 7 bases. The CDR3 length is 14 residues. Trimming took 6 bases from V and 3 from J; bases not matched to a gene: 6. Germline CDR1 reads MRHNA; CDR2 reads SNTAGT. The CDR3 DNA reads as TGTGCCAGCAGCCCTGGACAGGCAACAGATACGCAGTATTTT. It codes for CASSPGQATDTQYF.

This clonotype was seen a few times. CDR3 region: CASSFREIDIQYF. The CDR3 nucleotides are TGTGCCAGCAGCTTCCGGGAGATTGACATTCAGTACTTC. The V gene is TRBV7-2, the J gene TRBJ2-4; TRBD2 might be the D (6 bases). This CDR3 has 13 amino acids. Trimming took 3 bases from V and 8 from J, leaving 11 bases between them. Germline V gene sequence: CDR1 SGHTA, CDR2 FQGNSA.

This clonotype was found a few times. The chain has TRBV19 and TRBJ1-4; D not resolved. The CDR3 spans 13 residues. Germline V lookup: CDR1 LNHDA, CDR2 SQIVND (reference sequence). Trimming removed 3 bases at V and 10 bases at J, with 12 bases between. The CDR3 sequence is CASSIIDARKLFF. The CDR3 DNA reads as TGTGCCAGTAGTATTATAGACGCGCGAAAACTGTTTTTT.

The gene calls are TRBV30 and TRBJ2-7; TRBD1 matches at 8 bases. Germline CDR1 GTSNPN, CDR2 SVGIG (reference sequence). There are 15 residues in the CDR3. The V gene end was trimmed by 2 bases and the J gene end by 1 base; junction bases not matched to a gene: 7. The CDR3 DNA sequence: TGTGCCTGGAGTCGTGTGAGACAGGGGTCCTACGAGCAGTACTTC. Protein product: CAWSRVRQGSYEQYF.

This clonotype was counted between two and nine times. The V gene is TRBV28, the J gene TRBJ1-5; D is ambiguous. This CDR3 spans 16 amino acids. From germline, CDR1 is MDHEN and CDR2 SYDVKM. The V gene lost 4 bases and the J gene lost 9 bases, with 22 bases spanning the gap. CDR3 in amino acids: CASSSESYRFRWPQHF. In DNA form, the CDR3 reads TGTGCCAGCAGTTCGGAGTCCTACCGGTTTCGATGGCCCCAGCATTTT.